This T cell receptor beta chain was captured by sequencing in a study of Graves' ophthalmopathy and Graves' hyperthyroidism listed by TCRdb under 2018. Study-level background: A patient counted as having stable hyperthyroidism if there was no progression to ophthalmopathy within 18 months of follow-up. An independent validation cohort comprised 18 to 20 hyperthyroidism patients and roughly 15 patients who later progressed from hyperthyroidism to ophthalmopathy. The study used signatures of the TCR beta repertoire to tell Graves' ophthalmopathy apart from Graves' hyperthyroidism and to predict which patients would progress to ophthalmopathy. To explore V-J signatures that distinguish ophthalmopathy from hyperthyroidism, a discovery set of about 99 patients was enrolled, made up of 40 to 45 with ophthalmopathy and roughly 55 with stable hyperthyroidism. In total, some 130 blood samples were TCR-sequenced: approximately 42 ophthalmopathy, approximately 80 hyperthyroidism and 17 hyperthyroidism-to-ophthalmopathy patients. T-cell repertoires of thyroid tissue and blood were compared in over five hyperthyroidism patients. Once sampling was done, hyperthyroidism patients were given methimazole at a starting dose of 30 mg daily, while ophthalmopathy patients were given high-dose intravenous methylprednisolone. On the study overall, not on this receptor specifically: In cross-validation, the 13-signature model distinguished ophthalmopathy from stable hyperthyroidism with 87.88% sensitivity and over 81% specificity, while in the test set the corresponding values were approximately 80% and 75%. In validation, the model predicted ophthalmopathy progression with about 71% sensitivity and roughly 78% specificity; 12 predicted patients were CT-confirmed with GO in a median of 6.5 months. No statistical method was used to predetermine the sample size, and group allocation was not hidden from the investigators. Most expanded thyroid clonotypes with frequency above 0.001 were also detected in blood, suggesting blood repertoires may reflect the thyroid immune response.

The hyperthyroidism patients were 18 to 65 years old and newly diagnosed, with a disease duration of less than 2 months. Anyone with other autoimmune diseases, uncontrolled infections, pregnancy or lactation was excluded from the study. Diagnosis relied on clinical symptoms, serum thyroxine, TRAb, thyroid ultrasound and orbital computed tomography. Trizol reagent was used to extract the total RNA, and its quality was then checked on an Agilent 2100 Bioanalyzer. V has 0 bases trimmed and J has 5 bases trimmed; junction bases matching no gene number 0. Reading from cysteine to phenylalanine, the CDR3 counts 15 amino acids. Just CDR3 DNA is preserved here, 45 bases in frame from base 1. Looking up the germline V gene yields CDR1 KGHSH and CDR2 LQKENI. For repertoire sequencing, the TCR beta CDR3 regions were amplified from RNA transcripts. The first round of RT-PCR was done with HTBI primers and the Qiagen OneStep RT-PCR kit, and was followed by a second round of multiplex PCR, then size selection and purification. Libraries were sequenced paired-end with 100 bp reads on an Illumina HiSeq2000. On the authors' methods: SOAPnuke was used to process the reads, removing any read that contained adapters or uncalled bases, had a mean Phred below 15, or lacked an exact match to the constant primer or identifier. COPE v1.2.5 was used to merge high-quality paired reads. Each unique nucleotide sequence was defined as a clonotype, and clonotypes were aligned to IMGT TRB V, D and J references with MiTCR v1.1. The analysis was limited to V-J combinations with a frequency above 0.0001, which together covered 98% to 99.2% of repertoires. For each V-J combination, a TCR clonal expansion and chaos score was defined as the ratio of F50 clonal expansion to chaos observed in the TCRdist matrix. Welch's t-statistics and random forest were used to reduce features to about a dozen V-J combinations, which were fed into a naive Bayes classifier. Thyroid-blood repertoire similarity was quantified with the Morisita-Horn index. TCRdb reprocessing: public reads trimmed at Q25 with fastp, clones called with MiXCR, in-frame beta chains kept. Here each entry gathers all rows of one CDR3 protein and keeps the most common genes and DNA. In this record, the V and J calls reflect TCRdb's handling and not the investigators' own analysis. The sample records around 590,000 distinct CDR3 sequences, about 40% of which are singletons. Around 4% of the sample is in the top ten clones.

This clonotype showed up just a few times. Its cognate antigen has yet to be identified. No per-base quality is available; no much larger clone lies one base away. The sequence was collected from an adult man with Graves' hyperthyroidism. The specimen was peripheral blood or thyroid tissue (not recorded which). The V gene is TRBV18 and the J gene is TRBJ2-5, and TRBD2 aligns with 13 junction nucleotides. At the DNA level, the sequence is TGTGCCAGCTCACCACCGGGACTAGCGGGGGAGACCCAGTACTTC. Its protein is CASSPPGLAGETQYF.